The next 23 T cell receptor beta chains were all read from a single sample in a study of OX40 agonist ivuxolimab in advanced cancers. The protocol was immunoSEQ multiplex PCR, while the TCRdb copy is restricted to in-frame clones and leaves out a portion. Counted here are tens of thousands of clones, about 91% occurring once; the ten biggest clones make up 7.1%. The sample was CD4+ or CD8+ T cells sorted from blood, taken in a trial of the OX40 agonist ivuxolimab. The receptors shown here come from an adult with an advanced solid tumor such as melanoma, head and neck, liver or kidney cancer.

V and J are TRBV28 and TRBJ1-5; 10 bases match TRBD1. Germline V gives CDR1 MDHEN, CDR2 SYDVKM. The V and J ends lost 6 bases and 2 bases, in that order; junction bases with no gene match: 7. This CDR3 has 16 amino acids. Written as DNA, the CDR3 is TGTGCCAGCAGCTGGGACAGGGGACTGGGCAATCAGCCCCAGCATTTT. The encoded protein is CASSWDRGLGNQPQHF.

This clone was recorded only once. V and J are TRBV5-8 and TRBJ2-2; D perhaps matches TRBD1 (7 bases). Between the trimmed V and J ends, which lost 5 bases and 1 base, there was a span of 15 bases. CDR3 length: 16 residues. Per germline, CDR1 SGHTS and CDR2 YDEGEE. The CDR3 loop is CASSRGTAGNTGELFF. In DNA form, the CDR3 reads TGTGCCAGCAGTCGCGGGACAGCTGGGAACACCGGGGAGCTGTTTTTT. Filled out from reference TRBV5-8 and TRBJ2-2, the complete variable domain reads EAGVTQSPTHLIKTRGQQATLRCSPISGHTSVYWYQQALGLGLQFLLWYDEGEERNRGNFPPRFSGRQFPNYSSELNVNALELEDSALYLCASSRGTAGNTGELFFGEGSRLTVL.

The chain couples TRBV6-1 to TRBJ2-1; TRBD1 might be the D (6 bases). There are 12 residues in the CDR3. The germline gives CDR1 MNHNS, CDR2 SASEGT. The V and J ends lost 5 bases and 12 bases respectively, with 14 bases between them. Here the CDR3 DNA reads TGTGCCAGCAGTCCCGGGACAAGTTGGCAGTTCTTC. This sequence encodes CASSPGTSWQFF.

The chain employs TRBV27 and TRBJ2-1; D possibly corresponds to TRBD1 (6 bases). Trimming shortened V by 4 bases and J by 6 bases, and 10 bases separated the two germline ends. From germline, CDR1 is MNHEY and CDR2 SMNVEV (reference sequence). The CDR3 totals 13 residues. The DNA for the CDR3 is TGTGCCAGCAGTTCGACAGGAGTCAATGAGCAGTTCTTC. Translation: CASSSTGVNEQFF.

The chain is built from TRBV7-9 and TRBJ2-3; 13 bases match TRBD2. The CDR3 totals 17 residues. V shed 4 bases and J 2 bases; nucleotides not matched to a gene: 6. Germline CDR1 is SEHNR and CDR2 is FQNEAQ (reference sequence). CDR3 residues: CASSSQLAGGFTDTQYF. CDR3 DNA sequence: TGTGCCAGCAGCTCCCAACTAGCGGGAGGGTTCACAGATACGCAGTATTTT.

The genes are TRBV21-1 and TRBJ1-1. TRBV21-1 is a documented pseudogene. This CDR3 is 14 amino acids long. The CDR3 sequence is CASSKEEGNTEAFF. The CDR3 DNA is TGTGCCAGCAGCAAAGAAGAGGGGAACACTGAAGCTTTCTTT.

J is TRBJ1-1 and V is TRBV12-5; D remains ambiguous. The CDR3 covers 13 residues. The V gene's germline CDR1 is LGHNT and CDR2 FRNRAP. Trimming left V 8 bases short and J 0 bases short, with 10 bases between. Written as DNA, the CDR3 is TGTGCTAGTAACAGTCCCATGAACACTGAAGCTTTCTTT. Protein: CASNSPMNTEAFF. The variable domain in full, completed from reference TRBV12-5 and TRBJ1-1, reads DARVTQTPRHKVTEMGQEVTMRCQPILGHNTVFWYRQTMMQGLELLAYFRNRAPLDDSGMPKDRFSAEMPDATLATLKIQPSEPRDSAVYFCASNSPMNTEAFFGQGTRLTVV.

J is TRBJ2-1 and V is TRBV10-1; TRBD2 aligns across 7 bases. The CDR3 consists of 14 residues. Germline values: CDR1 WNHNN, CDR2 SYGVQD (reference sequence). V shed 5 bases and J 7 bases; nucleotides not matched to a gene: 8. CDR3 amino acids: CASSLGGSKNEQFF. CDR3 DNA sequence: TGCGCCAGCAGTCTCGGGGGGTCTAAAAATGAGCAGTTCTTC.

The V and J genes are TRBV14 and TRBJ2-7; 7 bases match TRBD2. V was pared by 4 bases and J by 0 bases, with 6 bases of the junction left unmatched. The CDR3 extends over 15 amino acids. Germline values: CDR1 SGHDN, CDR2 FVKESK. CDR3 region: CASSLQLASSYEQYF. As DNA, the CDR3 is TGTGCCAGCAGCCTCCAACTAGCGAGCTCCTACGAGCAGTACTTC.

The chain has TRBV7-6 and TRBJ2-2; 9 bases agree with TRBD1. CDR1 and CDR2 (germline): SGHVS, FNYEAQ. V was pared by 5 bases and J by 4 bases, with 8 bases of the junction left unmatched. This CDR3 comprises 16 residues. CDR3 region: CASSPLGTGITGELFF. CDR3 in DNA: TGTGCCAGCAGCCCCCTAGGGACAGGGATCACCGGGGAGCTGTTTTTT. The entire variable domain, with the rest obtained from reference TRBV7-6 and TRBJ2-2, is as follows: GAGVSQSPRYKVTKRGQDVALRCDPISGHVSLYWYRQALGQGPEFLTYFNYEAQQDKSGLPNDRFSAERPEGSISTLTIQRTEQRDSAMYRCASSPLGTGITGELFFGEGSRLTVL.

The CDR3 DNA reads TGTGCCAGCAGCCCCGGGGTCCAGGGGAAAGAAAAACTGTTTTTT. Its translation: CASSPGVQGKEKLFF. The chain is built from TRBV21-1 and TRBJ1-4; TRBD1 is taken as the D call from the table, unchecked against the DNA. TRBV21-1 is a recognized pseudogene. There are 15 residues in the CDR3.

The chain couples TRBV7-8 to TRBJ2-1; 8 bases are shared with TRBD1. Trimming removed 1 base from V and 3 bases from J; junction bases left unmatched: 5. The germline CDR1 and CDR2 sequences are SGHVS and FQNEAQ. The CDR3 is 16 amino acids. Here the CDR3 reads CASSLEPGQGYNEQFF. CDR3 nucleotides: TGTGCCAGCAGCTTAGAACCAGGACAGGGCTACAATGAGCAGTTCTTC.

The chain employs TRBV14 and TRBJ1-1; D may be TRBD1 (6 bases). Germline-derived CDR1 and CDR2 are SGHDN and FVKESK. The CDR3 covers 16 residues. Trimming cost V 3 bases and J 5 bases, with 19 bases left between them. The CDR3 bases are TGTGCCAGCAGCCAGTGGGGACGGGGGGCTAAAACTGAAGCTTTCTTT. It translates to CASSQWGRGAKTEAFF. The full variable domain, completed using reference TRBV14 and TRBJ1-1, is EAGVTQFPSHSVIEKGQTVTLRCDPISGHDNLYWYRRVMGKEIKFLLHFVKESKQDESGMPNNRFLAERTGGTYSTLKVQPAELEDSGVYFCASSQWGRGAKTEAFFGQGTRLTVV.

This clone has only one observation. The chain has TRBV18 and TRBJ2-3; D is possibly TRBD1 (6 bases). CDR1 is KGHSH, CDR2 LQKENI, per germline. The ends were cut back, 4 bases at V and 1 base at J, with 12 bases in the middle. CDR3 length: 15 residues. Here the CDR3 reads CASSLLDSRTDTQYF. The CDR3 DNA reads as TGTGCCAGCTCACTCTTGGACAGCCGCACAGATACGCAGTATTTT.

The sample holds one count of this clone. This chain links TRBV2 with TRBJ2-1; a weak D match, TRBD1 (6 bases). This CDR3 region has 16 residues. Trimming left V 7 bases short and J 5 bases short, with 21 bases between. Per germline, CDR1 SNHLY and CDR2 FYNNEI. The CDR3 sequence is CASTLQGAQVHNEQFF. DNA for the CDR3: TGTGCCAGCACGTTACAGGGAGCTCAGGTCCACAATGAGCAGTTCTTC. Full variable domain (rest looked up from reference TRBV2 and TRBJ2-1): EPEVTQTPSHQVTQMGQEVILRCVPISNHLYFYWYRQILGQKVEFLVSFYNNEISEKSEIFDDQFSVERPDGSNFTLKIRSTKLEDSAMYFCASTLQGAQVHNEQFFGPGTRLTVL.

The V call is TRBV27, the J call TRBJ1-5; 9 bases line up with TRBD1. This CDR3 has 15 residues. The trim removed 3 bases at V and 3 bases at J, leaving 3 bases unmatched. CDR1 is MNHEY and CDR2 is SMNVEV in the germline V gene (reference sequence). The CDR3 DNA follows: TGTGCCAGCAGTTTGGGGACAGGGCTCAATCAGCCCCAGCATTTT. This gives the protein CASSLGTGLNQPQHF.

The rearrangement joins TRBV7-9 to TRBJ1-3, with unresolved D. The CDR3 contains 15 residues. With 3 bases removed from V and 0 bases from J, the gap between germline ends came to 9 bases. Germline lookup yields CDR1 SEHNR and CDR2 FQNEAQ (reference sequence). CDR3 sequence (DNA): TGTGCCAGCAGCTTCGGGTCTGACTCTGGAAACACCATATATTTT. Its protein is CASSFGSDSGNTIYF. The whole variable domain, filled in from reference TRBV7-9 and TRBJ1-3, reads DTGVSQNPRHKITKRGQNVTFRCDPISEHNRLYWYRQTLGQGPEFLTYFQNEAQLEKSRLLSDRFSAERPKGSFSTLEIQRTEQGDSAMYLCASSFGSDSGNTIYFGEGSWLTVV.

This clone was seen just once. This chain joins TRBV6-1 and TRBJ1-3; possibly TRBD1 for D (5 bases). V lost 3 bases and J lost 4, with 13 bases in between. Looked up from germline, CDR1 is MNHNS and CDR2 is SASEGT. The CDR3 extends over 15 amino acids. CDR3: CASSEGRGRGNTIYF. Here the CDR3 DNA reads TGTGCCAGCAGTGAGGGGAGGGGACGGGGAAACACCATATATTTT.

The chain uses TRBV10-2 and TRBJ2-5; 10 nucleotides agree with TRBD1. V was clipped by 5 bases and J by 5 bases; unmatched bases: 5. The CDR3 extends over 14 amino acids. Germline V gene sequence: CDR1 WSHSY, CDR2 SAAADI. The CDR3 DNA reads TGCGCCAGCAGTCAGGGACAGGGGAGGGAGACCCAGTACTTC. It codes for CASSQGQGRETQYF.

This chain links TRBV6-5 with TRBJ1-5; D is possibly TRBD1 (5 bases). The CDR3 is 13 residues long. The V gene's germline CDR1 is MNHEY and CDR2 SVGAGI. With 7 bases removed from V and 4 bases from J, the gap between germline ends came to 11 bases. CDR3: CASTQGRNQPQHF. The CDR3 nucleotides read TGTGCCAGCACCCAGGGACGTAATCAGCCCCAGCATTTT.

The V and J genes are TRBV7-9 and TRBJ2-7, with a possible D match to TRBD2 (6 bases). The CDR3 totals 14 residues. CDR1 is SEHNR and CDR2 is FQNEAQ in the germline V gene (reference sequence). V lost 5 bases to trimming and J lost 0 bases, with 11 bases between them. This chain's CDR3 is CASSRGSSSYEQYF. DNA of the CDR3: TGTGCCAGCAGCCGGGGGTCCAGCTCCTACGAGCAGTACTTC.

The chain combines TRBV28 with TRBJ1-5, with TRBD1 as a possible D gene (6 bases). This CDR3 has 14 amino acids. V gave up 2 bases and J gave up 5 bases, with 10 bases separating them. Looked up from germline, CDR1 is MDHEN and CDR2 is SYDVKM. This CDR3 reads CASSLMGAHQPQHF. CDR3 nucleotides: TGTGCCAGCAGTTTAATGGGGGCTCATCAGCCCCAGCATTTT. The entire variable domain, with the rest obtained from reference TRBV28 and TRBJ1-5, is as follows: DVKVTQSSRYLVKRTGEKVFLECVQDMDHENMFWYRQDPGLGLRLIYFSYDVKMKEKGDIPEGYSVSREKKERFSLILESASTNQTSMYLCASSLMGAHQPQHFGDGTRLSIL.

The V gene is TRBV18, the J gene TRBJ2-5; TRBD2 aligns across 10 bases. Germline CDR1 and CDR2: KGHSH and LQKENI. The V gene end was trimmed by 1 base and the J gene end by 5 bases; junction bases not matched to a gene: 7. This CDR3 comprises 16 residues. Here the CDR3 reads CASSPQPSGSWETQYF. The CDR3 region has the DNA TGTGCCAGCTCACCACAACCTAGCGGGAGTTGGGAGACCCAGTACTTC.